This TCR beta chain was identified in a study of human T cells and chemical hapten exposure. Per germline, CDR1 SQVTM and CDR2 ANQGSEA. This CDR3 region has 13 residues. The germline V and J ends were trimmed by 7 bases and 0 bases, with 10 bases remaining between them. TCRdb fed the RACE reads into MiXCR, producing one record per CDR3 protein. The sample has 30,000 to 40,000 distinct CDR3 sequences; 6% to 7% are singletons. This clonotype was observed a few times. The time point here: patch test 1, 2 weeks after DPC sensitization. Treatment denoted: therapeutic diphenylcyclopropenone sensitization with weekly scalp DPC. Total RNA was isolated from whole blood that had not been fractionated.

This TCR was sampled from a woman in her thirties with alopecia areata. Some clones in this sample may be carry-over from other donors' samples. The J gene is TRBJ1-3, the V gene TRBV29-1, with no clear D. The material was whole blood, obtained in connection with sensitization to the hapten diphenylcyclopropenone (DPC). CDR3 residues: CSALHSSGNTIYF. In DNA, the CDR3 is TGCAGCGCTCTACACAGCTCTGGAAACACCATATATTTT.